This T cell receptor beta chain originates from a study of blood T cell repertoires in COVID-19. Authors' methods: Amplification from reference gene primers served as the basis for estimated nucleated cell counts. TCRdb's table, derived via immunoSEQ multiplex PCR, lists solely in-frame clones and lacks some. Clone size and V and J calls were adopted from that table, with D and trimming inferred from the DNA. The sample records a few hundred thousand clones, about nine tenths being singletons. V shed 2 bases, J shed 0 bases, and the junction held 2 bases outside the gene matches. In germline, CDR1 is SEHNR, CDR2 FQNEAQ (reference sequence). The CDR3 is made up of 15 amino acids.

The chain couples TRBV7-9 to TRBJ2-3, with 7 bases fitting TRBD2. The origin of this receptor is a man in his 70s with acute or convalescent COVID-19. Sequenced sample: peripheral blood. The CDR3 here is CASSLISGSTDTQYF. CDR3 DNA sequence: TGTGCCAGCAGCTTAATTAGCGGGAGCACAGATACGCAGTATTTT.